This T cell receptor (beta chain) emerged from a study of cytomegalovirus exposure and HLA in healthy donors. In the study overall: There were roughly 110 million unique TCR beta sequences, drawn from approximately 180 million T cells, in an earlier analysis. General study findings and limits: There were a few CMV-associated chains whose specificity for CMV antigens was confirmed in vitro. A link between a missense DCLRE1C variant and TCR beta V- and J-gene trimming emerged from a later analysis. In a later analysis, most CMV-associated TCR beta chains appeared HLA-restricted.

PCR involved 60 Vbeta and 13 Jbeta primers. Sequencing was performed with immunoSEQ multiplex PCR; in TCRdb, only in-frame clones are kept and a portion is missing. This table holds nearly 65,000 clones, 73% found once. V lost 6 bases and J lost 6; bases outside the gene matches: 2. This CDR3 spans 11 amino acids. CDR1 and CDR2 (germline): LNHDA, SQIVND (reference sequence). In regard to this clone: The antigen is not known.

The sample comprised PBMCs. This rearrangement joins TRBV19 to TRBJ2-7, with 7 bases matching TRBD1. The sequence was collected from a man between 45 and 60 years old in good health and CMV-seronegative. CDR3 loop: CASRDRAEQYF. The CDR3 DNA reads TGTGCCAGTAGAGACAGGGCCGAGCAGTACTTC.